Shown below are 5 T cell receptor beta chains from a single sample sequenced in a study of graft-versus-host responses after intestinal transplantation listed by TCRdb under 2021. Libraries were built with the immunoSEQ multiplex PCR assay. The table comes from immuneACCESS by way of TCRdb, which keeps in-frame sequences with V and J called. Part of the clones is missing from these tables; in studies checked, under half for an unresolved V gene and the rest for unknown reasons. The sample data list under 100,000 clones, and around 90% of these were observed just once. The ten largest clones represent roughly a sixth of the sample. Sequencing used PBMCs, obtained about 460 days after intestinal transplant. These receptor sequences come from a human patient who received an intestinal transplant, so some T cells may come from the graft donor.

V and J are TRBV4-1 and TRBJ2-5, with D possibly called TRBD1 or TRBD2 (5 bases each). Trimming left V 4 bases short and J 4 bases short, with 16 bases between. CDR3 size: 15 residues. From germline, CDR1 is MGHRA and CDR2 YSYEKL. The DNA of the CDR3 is TGCGCCAGCAGCCGGGGGTGGGGTGAGGGAGAGACCCAGTACTTC. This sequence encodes CASSRGWGEGETQYF.

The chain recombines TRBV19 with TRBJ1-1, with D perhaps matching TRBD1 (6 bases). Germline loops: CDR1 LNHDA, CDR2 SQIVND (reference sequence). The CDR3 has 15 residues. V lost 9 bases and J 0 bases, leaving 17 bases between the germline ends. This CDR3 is CASLRWGAMNTEAFF. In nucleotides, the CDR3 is TGTGCCAGCCTCCGATGGGGGGCCATGAACACTGAAGCTTTCTTT.

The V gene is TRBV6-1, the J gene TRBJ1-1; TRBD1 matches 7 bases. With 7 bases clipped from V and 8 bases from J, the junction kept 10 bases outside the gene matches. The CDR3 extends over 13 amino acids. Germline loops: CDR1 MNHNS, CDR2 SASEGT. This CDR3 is CASTQRGQTEAFF. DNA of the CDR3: TGTGCCAGCACCCAAAGGGGGCAGACCGAAGCTTTCTTT.

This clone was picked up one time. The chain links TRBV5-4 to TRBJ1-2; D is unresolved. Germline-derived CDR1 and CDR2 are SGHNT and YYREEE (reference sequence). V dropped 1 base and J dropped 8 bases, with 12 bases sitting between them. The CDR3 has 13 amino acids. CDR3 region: CASSLTYQAGYTF. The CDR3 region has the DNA TGTGCCAGCAGCTTGACCTACCAAGCGGGCTACACCTTC.

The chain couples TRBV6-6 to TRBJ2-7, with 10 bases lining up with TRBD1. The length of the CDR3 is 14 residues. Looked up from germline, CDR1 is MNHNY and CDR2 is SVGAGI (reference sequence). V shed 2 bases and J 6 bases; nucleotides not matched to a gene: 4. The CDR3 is CASSYGQGGVEQYF. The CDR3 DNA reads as TGTGCCAGCAGTTACGGACAGGGGGGGGTCGAGCAGTACTTC.